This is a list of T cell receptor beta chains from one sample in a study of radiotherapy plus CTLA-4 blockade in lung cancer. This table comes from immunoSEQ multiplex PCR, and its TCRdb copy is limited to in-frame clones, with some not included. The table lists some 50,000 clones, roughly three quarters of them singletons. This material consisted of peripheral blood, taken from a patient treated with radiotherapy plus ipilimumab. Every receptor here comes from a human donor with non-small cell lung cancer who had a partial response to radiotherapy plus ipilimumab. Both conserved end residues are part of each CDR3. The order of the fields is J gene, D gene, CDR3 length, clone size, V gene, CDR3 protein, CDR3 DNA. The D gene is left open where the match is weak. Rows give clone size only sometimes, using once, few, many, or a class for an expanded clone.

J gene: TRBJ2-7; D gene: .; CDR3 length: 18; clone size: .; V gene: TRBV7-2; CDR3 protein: CASSLAFPSAPYSYEQYF; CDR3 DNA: TGTGCCAGCAGCTTAGCGTTCCCTAGCGCACCATACTCCTACGAGCAGTACTTC
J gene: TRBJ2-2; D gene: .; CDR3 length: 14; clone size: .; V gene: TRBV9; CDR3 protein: CASSELGSGGELFF; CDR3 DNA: TGTGCCAGCAGCGAACTAGGATCGGGCGGGGAGCTGTTTTTT
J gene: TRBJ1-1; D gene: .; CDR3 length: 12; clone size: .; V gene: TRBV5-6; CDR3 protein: CASSRVGTEAFF; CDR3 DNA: TGTGCCAGCAGCCGGGTGGGCACTGAAGCTTTCTTT
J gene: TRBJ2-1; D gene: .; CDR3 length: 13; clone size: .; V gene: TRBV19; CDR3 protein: CASNGGQYNEQFF; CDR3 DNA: TGTGCCAGTAACGGGGGTCAGTACAATGAGCAGTTCTTC
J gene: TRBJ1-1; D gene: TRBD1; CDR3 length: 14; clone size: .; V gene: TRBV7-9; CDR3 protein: CASSLRQGSTEAFF; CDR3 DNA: TGTGCCAGCAGCTTAAGACAGGGTAGCACTGAAGCTTTCTTT
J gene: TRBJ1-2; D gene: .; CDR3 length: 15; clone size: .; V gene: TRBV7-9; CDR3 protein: CASSLSATEIYGYTF; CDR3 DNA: TGTGCCAGCAGCTTATCGGCCACGGAGATTTATGGCTACACCTTC
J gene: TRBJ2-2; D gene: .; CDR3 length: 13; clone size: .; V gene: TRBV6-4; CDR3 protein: CASRLGATGELFF; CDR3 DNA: TGTGCCAGCAGATTAGGGGCCACCGGGGAGCTGTTTTTT
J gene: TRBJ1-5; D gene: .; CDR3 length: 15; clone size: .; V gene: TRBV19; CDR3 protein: CASSTGRGLRQPQHF; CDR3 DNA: TGTGCCAGTAGCACAGGGCGCGGGCTCCGGCAGCCCCAGCATTTT
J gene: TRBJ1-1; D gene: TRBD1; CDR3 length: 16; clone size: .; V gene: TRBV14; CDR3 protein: CASSQEGQGNPAEAFF; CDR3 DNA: TGTGCCAGCAGCCAAGAGGGACAGGGGAATCCCGCTGAAGCTTTCTTT
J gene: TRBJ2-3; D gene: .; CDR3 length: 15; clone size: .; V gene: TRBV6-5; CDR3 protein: CASSSSETITDTQYF; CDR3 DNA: TGTGCCAGCAGTTCAAGCGAAACTATCACAGATACGCAGTATTTT
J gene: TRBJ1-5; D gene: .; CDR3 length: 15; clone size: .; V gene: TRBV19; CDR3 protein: CASSRQTDSNQPQHF; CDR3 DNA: TGTGCCAGTAGTCGACAGACTGATAGCAATCAGCCCCAGCATTTT
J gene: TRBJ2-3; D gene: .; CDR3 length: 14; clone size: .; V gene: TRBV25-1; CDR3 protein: CASSTSTSTDTQYF; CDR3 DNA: TGTGCCAGCAGTACTAGTACTAGCACAGATACGCAGTATTTT
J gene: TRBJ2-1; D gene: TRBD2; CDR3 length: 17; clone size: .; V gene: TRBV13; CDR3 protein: CASSLGGGGLAGRRQFF; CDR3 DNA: TGTGCCAGCAGCTTAGGAGGGGGGGGACTAGCGGGGCGACGGCAGTTCTTC
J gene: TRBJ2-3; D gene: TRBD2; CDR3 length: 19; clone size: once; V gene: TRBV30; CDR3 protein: CAWSVRWWSSGGVRDTQYF; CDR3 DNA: TGTGCCTGGAGTGTAAGGTGGTGGAGTAGCGGGGGGGTCCGAGATACGCAGTATTTT
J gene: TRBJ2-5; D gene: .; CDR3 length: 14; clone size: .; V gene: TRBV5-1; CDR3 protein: CASSLVGSQETQYF; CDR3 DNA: TGCGCCAGCAGCTTGGTGGGCAGCCAAGAGACCCAGTACTTC
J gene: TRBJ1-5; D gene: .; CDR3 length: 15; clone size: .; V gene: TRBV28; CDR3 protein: CASTPPEGGNQPQHF; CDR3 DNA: TGTGCCAGCACCCCCCCGGAGGGTGGAAATCAGCCCCAGCATTTT
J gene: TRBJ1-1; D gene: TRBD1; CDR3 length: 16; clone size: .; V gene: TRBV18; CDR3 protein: CASSPSRGQGATEAFF; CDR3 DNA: TGTGCCAGCTCACCATCCAGAGGACAGGGGGCCACTGAAGCTTTCTTT
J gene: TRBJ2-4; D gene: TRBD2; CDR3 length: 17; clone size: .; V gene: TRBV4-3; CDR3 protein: CASSQDPGLAGDDIQYF; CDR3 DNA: TGCGCCAGCAGCCAAGATCCAGGACTAGCGGGGGATGACATTCAGTACTTC
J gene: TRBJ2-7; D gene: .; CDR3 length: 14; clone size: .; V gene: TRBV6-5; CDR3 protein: CASSWSSSSYEQYF; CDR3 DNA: TGTGCCAGCAGTTGGAGCTCTAGCTCCTACGAGCAGTACTTC
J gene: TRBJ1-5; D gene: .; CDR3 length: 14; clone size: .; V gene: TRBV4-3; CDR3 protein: CASSPGDGNQPQHF; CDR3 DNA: TGCGCCAGCAGCCCAGGGGATGGAAATCAGCCCCAGCATTTT
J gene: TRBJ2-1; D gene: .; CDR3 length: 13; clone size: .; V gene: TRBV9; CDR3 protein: CASSRSMYNEQFF; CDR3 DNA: TGTGCCAGCAGCCGGTCGATGTACAATGAGCAGTTCTTC
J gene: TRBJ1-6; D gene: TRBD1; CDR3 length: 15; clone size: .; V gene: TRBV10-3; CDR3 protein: CAISALDRVDSPLHF; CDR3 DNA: TGTGCCATCAGTGCCCTGGACAGGGTGGATTCACCCCTCCACTTT
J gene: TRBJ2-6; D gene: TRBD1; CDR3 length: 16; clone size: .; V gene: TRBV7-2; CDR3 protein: CASSLDRGAGANVLTF; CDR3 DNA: TGTGCCAGCAGCTTAGACAGGGGGGCTGGGGCCAACGTCCTGACTTTC
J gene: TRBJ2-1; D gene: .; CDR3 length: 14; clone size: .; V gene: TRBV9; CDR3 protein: CASSAGTRGNEQFF; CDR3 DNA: TGTGCCAGCAGCGCGGGAACCAGGGGCAATGAGCAGTTCTTC
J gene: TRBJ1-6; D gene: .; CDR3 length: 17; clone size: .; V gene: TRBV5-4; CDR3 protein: CASSRGGQSSYNSPLHF; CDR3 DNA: TGTGCCAGCAGTCGGGGGGGCCAGAGCTCCTATAATTCACCCCTCCACTTT
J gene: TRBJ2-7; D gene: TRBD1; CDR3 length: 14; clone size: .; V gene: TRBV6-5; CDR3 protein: CASSEPDRGHEQYF; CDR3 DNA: TGTGCCAGCAGTGAGCCCGACAGGGGCCACGAGCAGTACTTC
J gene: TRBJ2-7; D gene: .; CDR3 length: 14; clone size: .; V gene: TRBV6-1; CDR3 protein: CASTSSGQLYEQYF; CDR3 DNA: TGTGCCAGCACCAGCTCGGGACAACTCTACGAGCAGTACTTC
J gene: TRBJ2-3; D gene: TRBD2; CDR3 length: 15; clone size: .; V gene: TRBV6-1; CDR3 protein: CASSEGSGGANTQYF; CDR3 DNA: TGTGCCAGCAGTGAGGGTAGCGGGGGGGCGAATACGCAGTATTTT
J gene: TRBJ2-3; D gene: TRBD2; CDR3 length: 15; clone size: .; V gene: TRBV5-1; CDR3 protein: CASSDGLASTDTQYF; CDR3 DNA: TGCGCCAGCAGCGACGGACTAGCGAGCACAGATACGCAGTATTTT
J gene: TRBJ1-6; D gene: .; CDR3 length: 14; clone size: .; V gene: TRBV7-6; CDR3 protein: CASSLKFRGSPLHF; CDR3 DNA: TGTGCCAGCAGCTTAAAGTTCCGGGGGTCACCCCTCCACTTT
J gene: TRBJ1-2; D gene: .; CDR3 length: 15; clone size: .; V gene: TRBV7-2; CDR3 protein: CASSLAPGFGYGYTF; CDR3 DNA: TGTGCCAGCAGCTTAGCCCCGGGGTTTGGCTATGGCTACACCTTC
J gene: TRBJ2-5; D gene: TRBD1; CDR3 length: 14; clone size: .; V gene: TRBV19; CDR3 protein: CASSRTGFQETQYF; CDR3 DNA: TGTGCCAGTAGTCGGACAGGCTTCCAAGAGACCCAGTACTTC
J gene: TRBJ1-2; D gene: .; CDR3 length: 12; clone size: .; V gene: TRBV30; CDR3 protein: CAWSGENYGYTF; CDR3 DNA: TGTGCCTGGAGTGGGGAGAACTATGGCTACACCTTC
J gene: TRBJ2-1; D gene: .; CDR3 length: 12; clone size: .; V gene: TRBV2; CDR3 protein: CASRVASDEQFF; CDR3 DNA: TGTGCCAGCAGAGTTGCTAGCGATGAGCAGTTCTTC
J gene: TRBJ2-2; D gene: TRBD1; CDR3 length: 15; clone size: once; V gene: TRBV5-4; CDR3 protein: CASSAGQGHTGELFF; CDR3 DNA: TGTGCCAGCAGCGCGGGACAGGGGCACACCGGGGAGCTGTTTTTT
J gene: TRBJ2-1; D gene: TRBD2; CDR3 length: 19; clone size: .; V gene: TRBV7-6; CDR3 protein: CASSLGPGTSGGAWVEQFF; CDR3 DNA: TGTGCCAGCAGCTTAGGCCCGGGGACTAGCGGGGGGGCCTGGGTTGAGCAGTTCTTC
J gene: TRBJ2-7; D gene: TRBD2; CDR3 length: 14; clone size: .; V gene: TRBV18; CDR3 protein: CASSPRTSEYEQYF; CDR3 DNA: TGTGCCAGCTCACCACGGACTAGCGAGTACGAGCAGTACTTC
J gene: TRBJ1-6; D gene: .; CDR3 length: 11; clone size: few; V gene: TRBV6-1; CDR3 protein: CASSEQGIIDF; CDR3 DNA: TGTGCCAGCAGTGAACAGGGGATAATCGACTTT
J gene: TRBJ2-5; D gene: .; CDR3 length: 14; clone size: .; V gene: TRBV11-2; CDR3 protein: CASSFRQSQETQYF; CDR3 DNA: TGTGCCAGCAGTTTCCGACAGTCCCAAGAGACCCAGTACTTC
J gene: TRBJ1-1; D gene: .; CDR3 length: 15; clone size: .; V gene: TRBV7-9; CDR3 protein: CASSVVAFMNTEAFF; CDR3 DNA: TGTGCCAGCAGCGTAGTGGCCTTCATGAACACTGAAGCTTTCTTT
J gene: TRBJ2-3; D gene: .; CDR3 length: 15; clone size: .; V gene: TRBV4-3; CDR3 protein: CASSQYGGITDTQYF; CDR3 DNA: TGCGCCAGCAGCCAATATGGCGGTATCACAGATACGCAGTATTTT
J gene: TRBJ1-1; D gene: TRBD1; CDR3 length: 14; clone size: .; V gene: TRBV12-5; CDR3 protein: CASGPDRKNTEAFF; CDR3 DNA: TGTGCTAGTGGCCCGGACAGGAAGAACACTGAAGCTTTCTTT